Listed below are T cell receptor beta chains from one sample, sequenced in a study of OX40 agonist ivuxolimab in advanced cancers. The assay was immunoSEQ multiplex PCR, and TCRdb's table has in-frame clones only and misses some. There are about 62,000 clones in the sample; roughly 84% occur only once, and roughly 2.4% lies in the top ten. The sequencing here drew on CD4+ or CD8+ T cells sorted from blood, taken in a trial of the OX40 agonist ivuxolimab. These receptors were taken from an adult with an advanced solid tumor such as melanoma, head and neck, liver or kidney cancer. The CDR3 runs from the conserved cysteine through the conserved F or W. The D gene is left open where the match is weak. Clone size is given for some rows only: seen once, a few or many times, or a class if the clone is expanded.

v_gene,j_gene,abundance,d_gene,CDR3nt,CDR3aa
TRBV5-1,TRBJ2-3,NA,NA,TGCGCCAGCAGCTTAGGGGATACGCAGTATTTT,CASSLGDTQYF
TRBV6-6,TRBJ1-2,NA,NA,TGTGCCAGCAGTTCTTACCGGGCCAACTATGGCTACACCTTC,CASSSYRANYGYTF
TRBV7-2,TRBJ1-1,NA,NA,TGTGCCAGCAGCTTAGTAGGGCAGGGTAACACTGAAGCTTTCTTT,CASSLVGQGNTEAFF
TRBV6-1,TRBJ2-2,few,NA,TGTGCCAGCAGTGCTAGGGGTGGGGCGAACACCGGGGAGCTGTTTTTT,CASSARGGANTGELFF
TRBV11-2,TRBJ1-1,NA,TRBD1,TGTGCCAGCAGCTTAGGGGACAGTACAGAAGCTTTCTTT,CASSLGDSTEAFF
TRBV5-1,TRBJ1-6,NA,NA,TGCGCCAGCAGCTTGAGTCCGGGGAACAATTCACCCCTCCACTTT,CASSLSPGNNSPLHF
TRBV5-6,TRBJ1-5,NA,TRBD1,TGTGCCAGCAGCTACAGGGGGCGTTTCAGCAATCAGCCCCAGCATTTT,CASSYRGRFSNQPQHF
TRBV11-1,TRBJ2-3,NA,NA,TGTGCCAGCAGCTCCATCCCCAGCACAGATACGCAGTATTTT,CASSSIPSTDTQYF
TRBV7-2,TRBJ1-1,NA,NA,TGTGCCAGCAGCTTAGCCCTGGAGGCGGACACTGAAGCTTTCTTT,CASSLALEADTEAFF
TRBV19,TRBJ2-7,NA,TRBD1,TGTGCCAGTAGGCGGGGACAGGGTGGTTCCTACGAGCAGTACTTC,CASRRGQGGSYEQYF
TRBV6-6,TRBJ2-5,NA,NA,TGTGCGTCAGCATATGAGCTACAAGAGACCCAGTACTTC,CASAYELQETQYF
TRBV5-8,TRBJ1-2,NA,TRBD1,TGTGCCAGCAGCCGGGACAGGGGGCAGACCTATGGCTACACCTTC,CASSRDRGQTYGYTF
TRBV11-3,TRBJ2-6,NA,TRBD1,TGTGCCAGCAGCTTATCCGGGACAGGGACCTCTGGGGCCAACGTCCTGACTTTC,CASSLSGTGTSGANVLTF
TRBV6-5,TRBJ2-7,NA,TRBD1,TGTGCCACCAACCGGGACAGGGTTTACGAGCAGTACTTC,CATNRDRVYEQYF
TRBV4-2,TRBJ2-1,NA,NA,TGTGCCAGCAGCCAAGCGGGGACCCGCTCCTACAATGAGCAGTTCTTC,CASSQAGTRSYNEQFF
TRBV27,TRBJ1-6,few,NA,TGTGCCAGCAGTGCCCTGACAGGTGTAACCTATAATTCACCCCTCCACTTT,CASSALTGVTYNSPLHF
TRBV18,TRBJ1-2,NA,NA,TGTGCCAGCTCACCGACCGATGGGGGTCTCTATGGCTACACCTTC,CASSPTDGGLYGYTF
TRBV19,TRBJ2-2,NA,TRBD1,TGTGCCAGTAGACAGGGACAGACCAACACCGGGGAGCTGTTTTTT,CASRQGQTNTGELFF
TRBV9,TRBJ2-5,NA,TRBD2,TGTGCCAGCAGCAGACAACCGGGACTAGCGGGGGGGGAGACCCAGTACTTC,CASSRQPGLAGGETQYF
TRBV7-8,TRBJ2-3,NA,NA,TGTGCCAGCAGCTTAGTGTTACGCGTATCGGGCACAGATACGCAGTATTTT,CASSLVLRVSGTDTQYF
TRBV15,TRBJ2-7,once,TRBD2,TGTGCCACCAGCAGAGGGGCCGCGGGGGGCTCCTACGAGCAGTACTTC,CATSRGAAGGSYEQYF
TRBV5-1,TRBJ1-6,NA,NA,TGCGCCAGCAGCTTGGATGGACAGCTCAATTCACCCCTCCACTTT,CASSLDGQLNSPLHF
TRBV2,TRBJ2-5,NA,TRBD1,TGTGCCAGCAGTAGGGACAGGGGAATACCGCAAGAGACCCAGTACTTC,CASSRDRGIPQETQYF
TRBV7-2,TRBJ2-3,NA,NA,TGTGCCAGCAGCTTAGCCGCAGGAGCTAATACGCAGTATTTT,CASSLAAGANTQYF
TRBV7-9,TRBJ1-6,NA,NA,TGTGCCAGCAGCTTAAATGGGGCAAAGAATTCACCCCTCCACTTT,CASSLNGAKNSPLHF
TRBV28,TRBJ1-2,NA,NA,TGTGCCAGCAGTCGGGGGACGGGGGGCCTCAATGGCTACACCTTC,CASSRGTGGLNGYTF
TRBV5-6,TRBJ2-2,NA,NA,TGTGCCAGCAGCTTGGTTGGCCCCGGGGAGCTGTTTTTT,CASSLVGPGELFF
TRBV11-2,TRBJ1-1,NA,NA,TGTGCCAGCGCCCCATCCCTTAACCGCCTAGGGAGTGAAGCTTTCTTT,CASAPSLNRLGSEAFF
TRBV27,TRBJ2-1,NA,TRBD2,TGTGCCAGCAGTTCACGTGGACTAGCACGAAACAATGAGCAGTTCTTC,CASSSRGLARNNEQFF
TRBV6-6,TRBJ1-5,NA,NA,TGTGCCAGCAGTTACGACTATTCTAGCAATCAGCCCCAGCATTTT,CASSYDYSSNQPQHF
TRBV19,TRBJ2-2,NA,NA,TGTGCCAGTAGTATTTTGCGGGCCGGGGAGCTGTTTTTT,CASSILRAGELFF
TRBV6-1,TRBJ1-1,NA,NA,TGTGCCAGCCCCCCCCCGGGGTCCCTTGAAGCTTTCTTT,CASPPPGSLEAFF
TRBV6-6,TRBJ2-3,NA,TRBD2,TGTGCCAGCAGTTCACCTAGCGGGGGAAGCACAGATACGCAGTATTTT,CASSSPSGGSTDTQYF
TRBV12-5,TRBJ1-4,NA,NA,TGTGCTAGTGGCTCGATGGGGGCTAATGAAAAACTGTTTTTT,CASGSMGANEKLFF
TRBV6-4,TRBJ2-7,NA,TRBD1,TGTGCCAGCAGTCCCGACAGGGGCTCCTACGAGCAGTACTTC,CASSPDRGSYEQYF
TRBV7-9,TRBJ2-1,NA,TRBD2,TGTGCCAGCAGCTACGGCGGGGGGGCTGCATACAATGAGCAGTTCTTC,CASSYGGGAAYNEQFF
TRBV14,TRBJ1-2,NA,NA,TGTGCCAGCAGCCAAGAGTACGATTATCTTACAGGCTACACCTTC,CASSQEYDYLTGYTF
TRBV5-1,TRBJ1-1,few,NA,TGCGCCAGCAGCTTCCAGCAACCGAACACTGAAGCTTTCTTT,CASSFQQPNTEAFF
TRBV2,TRBJ1-4,few,TRBD1,TGTGCCAGCATCACGGACAGGGGGGAAAAACTGTTTTTT,CASITDRGEKLFF
TRBV15,TRBJ1-2,NA,NA,TGTGCCACCAGCAGAGATTTAGGAAGGGACAAGGGGGATGGCTACACCTTC,CATSRDLGRDKGDGYTF
TRBV6-1,TRBJ1-5,NA,NA,TGTGCCAGCAGTGAACCGATCCTTAGCAATCAGCCCCAGCATTTT,CASSEPILSNQPQHF
TRBV2,TRBJ1-2,few,NA,TGTGCCAGCAGACAGGGCGATGGCTACACCTTC,CASRQGDGYTF
TRBV2,TRBJ1-2,NA,NA,TGTGCCAGCAGTGTCGACAGGTCTGGCTACACCTTC,CASSVDRSGYTF
TRBV7-6,TRBJ2-5,NA,TRBD2,TGTGCCAGCAGCCAAGGACTAGCGGGGGCCCGACAAGAGACCCAGTACTTC,CASSQGLAGARQETQYF
TRBV6-5,TRBJ1-4,NA,NA,TGTGCCAGCAGCCGAATAGGGGGTCGGGAAAAACTGTTTTTT,CASSRIGGREKLFF
TRBV25-1,TRBJ1-4,NA,NA,TGTGCCAGCAGTGAATATGGAGGGATTTATGAAAAACTGTTTTTT,CASSEYGGIYEKLFF
TRBV7-9,TRBJ1-2,NA,NA,TGTGCCAGCAGCTTAGAAGGGTATGGCTACACCTTC,CASSLEGYGYTF
TRBV18,TRBJ1-2,NA,NA,TGTGCCAGCTCTTTAGACAGGAGAGCTAACTATGGCTACACCTTC,CASSLDRRANYGYTF
TRBV6-4,TRBJ2-1,NA,TRBD1,TGTGCCAGCAGTCAAATGGACAGGCTGGGAAATGAGCAGTTCTTC,CASSQMDRLGNEQFF
TRBV19,TRBJ1-5,NA,NA,TGTGCCAGTAGTATTAAAGACAGTTATCAGCCCCAGCATTTT,CASSIKDSYQPQHF